This TCR beta chain was sequenced for a study of identical twins. The germline V gene has CDR1 SGHRS and CDR2 YFSETQ. CDR3 size: 17 residues. V dropped 3 bases and J dropped 4; count of bases not matched to a gene: 12. Using its own MiXCR run on the 5' RACE reads, TCRdb lists one record per CDR3 protein. The sample gives 500,000 or so distinct CDR3 sequences, approximately 22% of which show up once; roughly 0.91% is in the top ten. In addition, the sample was reused for a study of T cells expressing NK-cell markers.

The receptor comes from a woman aged 18 to 35 in good health. Sequences were obtained from CD4+ T cells sorted from blood. This rearrangement joins TRBV5-1 to TRBJ2-2; 7 bases align to TRBD2. CDR3 DNA: TGCGCCAGCAGCTCCCGGGCAACTAGCGTTTCCACCGGGGAGCTGTTTTTT. It codes for CASSSRATSVSTGELFF.